Shown below are 28 T cell receptor beta chains from a single sample sequenced in a study of CD8 T cells in ankylosing spondylitis. TCRdb fed the 5' RACE reads into MiXCR, producing one record per CDR3 protein. Of 250,000 to 300,000 distinct CDR3 sequences detected, 20% appear once; the ten largest clones hold about 8.2%. Material for sequencing was blood, either unsorted or a sorted T cell fraction (not recorded which). These receptors were collected from a male donor with ankylosing spondylitis or in good health (not recorded which).

V usage is TRBV3-1 and J usage is TRBJ1-1; D remains unclear. Per germline, CDR1 LGHDT and CDR2 YNNKEL (reference sequence). With 6 bases removed from V and 1 base from J, the gap between germline ends came to 9 bases. CDR3 length: 13 residues. The CDR3 DNA is TGTGCCAGCAGTACCCCGGCGAACACTGAAGCTTTCTTT. This translates into CASSTPANTEAFF.

This clonotype was counted only a few times. The chain uses TRBV20-1 and TRBJ2-3; the match to TRBD1 covers 11 bases. The germline CDR1 and CDR2 sequences are DFQATT and SNEGSKA (reference sequence). V lost 3 bases and J lost 7; bases outside the gene matches: 9. The CDR3 consists of 15 residues. CDR3 sequence (DNA): TGCAGTGCTAGGGGGCCCGGACAGGGGGCTAATACGCAGTATTTT. Amino acid sequence: CSARGPGQGANTQYF.

The V call is TRBV4-2, the J call TRBJ2-1; D may match TRBD1 or TRBD2 (6 bases each). V lost 1 base and J lost 7, with 17 bases in between. CDR1 is LGHNA and CDR2 is YNFKEQ in the germline V gene. The CDR3 has 16 amino acids. CDR3 DNA: TGTGCCAGCAGCCAAGGGTCGACAGGAGGGGGTAATGAGCAGTTCTTC. Amino acid sequence: CASSQGSTGGGNEQFF.

The CDR3 region has the DNA TGTGCCAGCAGGACGGACAGCAACTATGGCTACACCTTC. Protein sequence: CASRTDSNYGYTF. The J gene is TRBJ1-2, the V gene TRBV6-2 or TRBV6-3; TRBD1 is a possible D gene (6 bases). The germline gives CDR1 MNHEY, CDR2 SVGEGT. The CDR3 sequence is 13 residues long. Trimming took off 6 bases at V and 2 bases at J, with 10 bases between the two ends.

The genes are TRBV5-5 and TRBJ1-1, with 9 bases fitting TRBD1. The CDR3 loop spans 16 amino acids. Germline CDR1 SGHKS, CDR2 YYEKEE (reference sequence). With 3 bases clipped from V and 7 bases from J, the junction kept 13 bases outside the gene matches. CDR3: CASSSRRQGVDDEAFF. The DNA of the CDR3 is TGTGCCAGCAGCTCAAGGCGACAGGGGGTGGATGATGAAGCTTTCTTT.

The CDR3 sequence: CASSAQQGSVSPLHF. CDR3 DNA: TGTGCCAGCAGCGCCCAACAGGGCTCCGTTTCACCCCTCCACTTT. V and J are TRBV9 and TRBJ1-6, with D possibly TRBD1 on 6 matching bases. This CDR3 comprises 15 residues. Trimming shortened V by 3 bases and J by 9 bases, and 16 bases separated the two germline ends. Germline V CDR1 and CDR2: SGDLS, YYNGEE.

This rearrangement joins TRBV14 to TRBJ2-7; weak D call: TRBD2 (5 bases). The V and J ends lost 1 base and 0 bases respectively, with 7 bases between them. The CDR3 consists of 14 residues. Germline V gives CDR1 SGHDN, CDR2 FVKESK. CDR3 loop: CASSQAGSSYEQYV. DNA for the CDR3: TGTGCCAGCAGCCAAGCTGGGAGCTCCTACGAGCAGTACGTC.

This clonotype was picked up a small number of times. The chain uses TRBV11-2 and TRBJ2-2; weak D call: TRBD2 (5 bases). The CDR3 consists of 16 residues. Trimming shortened V by 5 bases and J by 6 bases, and 19 bases separated the two germline ends. Germline V gene lookup returns CDR1 SGHAT and CDR2 FQNNGV. The CDR3 sequence is CASSRWTAFGAGELFF. The CDR3 nucleotides read TGTGCCAGCAGCCGTTGGACTGCCTTCGGAGCCGGGGAGCTGTTTTTT.

The chain links TRBV4-2 to TRBJ2-3, with 7 positions matching TRBD1. V was pared by 3 bases and J by 2 bases, with 11 bases of the junction left unmatched. CDR3 size: 17 residues. CDR1 is LGHNA, CDR2 YNFKEQ, per germline. The DNA for the CDR3 is TGTGCCAGCAGCCAGGAGACAGGGACCACTCTCACAGATACGCAGTATTTT. Protein product: CASSQETGTTLTDTQYF.

The chain carries TRBV12-3 or TRBV12-4 and TRBJ2-2; possible D gene TRBD2, 6 bases. The CDR3 totals 16 residues. V gave up 2 bases and J gave up 2 bases, with 12 bases separating them. In DNA, the CDR3 is TGTGCCAGCAGTTTAAGCCTAGCGATTAACACCGGGGAGCTGTTTTTT. The encoded protein is CASSLSLAINTGELFF.

A few counts support this clonotype. The CDR3 nucleotides read TGTGCCAGCAGCCCTGGACAGGGAGTGGGGGAGACCCAGTACTTC. Protein sequence: CASSPGQGVGETQYF. This chain links TRBV11-3 with TRBJ2-5; 8 bases fit TRBD1. The V gene end was trimmed by 5 bases and the J gene end by 5 bases; junction bases not matched to a gene: 10. There are 15 residues in the CDR3. CDR1 SGHNT and CDR2 YENEEA come from the germline V gene.

This clonotype was recorded a few times. The genes are TRBV5-1 and TRBJ2-5; 12 bases agree with TRBD2. In germline, CDR1 is SGHRS, CDR2 YFSETQ. The V and J ends lost 4 bases and 5 bases, in that order; junction bases with no gene match: 6. The length of the CDR3 is 15 residues. The DNA of the CDR3 is TGCGCCAGCAGCGCCCTAGCGGGGGGGCAGGAGACCCAGTACTTC. It encodes CASSALAGGQETQYF.

The chain is built from TRBV28 and TRBJ2-7; TRBD1 matches at 7 bases. The CDR3 is made up of 14 amino acids. Germline V CDR1 and CDR2: MDHEN, SYDVKM. V dropped 2 bases and J dropped 2; count of bases not matched to a gene: 3. The CDR3 DNA reads TGTGCCAGCAGTTTAAGGCAGGGGGCCTACGAGCAGTACGTC. Protein: CASSLRQGAYEQYV.

The chain has TRBV12-3 or TRBV12-4 and TRBJ1-5; the D is unclear. Trimming took off 0 bases at V and 7 bases at J, with 10 bases between the two ends. This CDR3 is 14 amino acids long. The CDR3 is CASSLAPEGQPQHF. The CDR3 nucleotides read TGTGCCAGCAGTTTAGCCCCGGAGGGACAGCCCCAGCATTTT.

The V call is TRBV6-2 or TRBV6-3, the J call TRBJ2-3; perhaps TRBD2 as D (5 bases). Germline lookup yields CDR1 MNHEY and CDR2 SVGEGT. Trimming shortened V by 6 bases and J by 6 bases, and 19 bases separated the two germline ends. The CDR3 has 15 amino acids. The CDR3 region is CASRTTRRVADTQYF. The CDR3 region has the DNA TGTGCCAGCAGGACAACTAGGAGAGTGGCGGATACGCAGTATTTT.

This CDR3 is CASSRTTGTSGLGEQFF. The CDR3 DNA is TGTGCCAGCTCAAGAACGACCGGGACTAGCGGTCTGGGTGAGCAGTTCTTC. This rearrangement joins TRBV18 to TRBJ2-1, with 11 bases lining up with TRBD2. The CDR3 is made up of 17 amino acids. Trimming cost V 5 bases and J 9 bases; bases outside gene matches: 15. Germline lookup yields CDR1 KGHSH and CDR2 LQKENI.

The chain employs TRBV18 and TRBJ2-2; 9 bases align to TRBD2. The V segment lost 5 bases and the J segment 3 bases; nucleotides outside the gene matches: 7. CDR1 is KGHSH, CDR2 LQKENI, per germline. This CDR3 has 16 amino acids. The CDR3: CASSVKTSGYTGELFF. The DNA of the CDR3 is TGTGCCAGCTCAGTAAAGACTAGCGGCTACACCGGGGAGCTGTTTTTT.

The genes are TRBV9 and TRBJ2-3, with D tentatively TRBD1 (5 bases). This CDR3 is 14 amino acids long. The germline V gene encodes CDR1 SGDLS and CDR2 YYNGEE. Between the trimmed V and J ends, which lost 0 bases and 6 bases, there was a span of 11 bases. In DNA, the CDR3 is TGTGCCAGCAGCGTAGAGGCGAAGGGGGATACGCAGTATTTT. Translated: CASSVEAKGDTQYF. The full variable domain, in which reference TRBV9 and TRBJ2-3 provide the parts outside the CDR3, is DSGVTQTPKHLITATGQRVTLRCSPRSGDLSVYWYQQSLDQGLQFLIQYYNGEERAKGNILERFSAQQFPDLHSELNLSSLELGDSALYFCASSVEAKGDTQYFGPGTRLTVL.

The chain has TRBV6-5 and TRBJ2-7; D remains ambiguous. Germline V gene data show CDR1 as MNHEY and CDR2 as SVGAGI. This CDR3 is 13 amino acids long. The CDR3 DNA reads as TGTGCCAACAGTTTCTCAGGCTCCAGCGAGCAGTACGTC. It is translated as CANSFSGSSEQYV.

This clonotype has only a few counts. The CDR3 sequence: CASSLVGTSASMEQFF. In DNA, the CDR3 is TGCGCCAGCAGCTTGGTAGGGACTAGCGCCAGCATGGAGCAGTTCTTC. The chain is built from TRBV5-1 and TRBJ2-1; 10 bases map to TRBD2. This CDR3 spans 16 amino acids. J gave up 10 bases and V 0 bases, and 10 bases lay outside the gene matches. Germline V CDR1 and CDR2: SGHRS, YFSETQ.

The chain carries TRBV5-1 and TRBJ2-5; D is perhaps TRBD2 (5 bases). Germline CDR1 is SGHRS and CDR2 is YFSETQ. Deletions cut 1 base from V and 4 bases from J, with 17 bases between. The CDR3 sequence is 16 residues long. This chain's CDR3 is CASSLPQADQAETQYF. CDR3 bases: TGCGCCAGCAGCTTGCCCCAAGCGGACCAAGCAGAGACCCAGTACTTC.

V and J are TRBV6-1 and TRBJ2-3; 9 bases match TRBD2. This CDR3 region has 19 residues. CDR1 is MNHNS, CDR2 SASEGT, per germline. With V trimmed by 1 base and J by 0 bases, 11 bases remained unmatched. Here the CDR3 DNA reads TGTGCCAGCAGTGAAGGAAATAGCGGGAGAGTCTTTAGCACAGATACGCAGTATTTT. As protein: CASSEGNSGRVFSTDTQYF.

Only a few counts were recorded for this clonotype. The V gene is TRBV27, the J gene TRBJ1-4; TRBD1 matches 11 bases. J lost 7 bases, V lost 3 bases, and 16 bases had no gene match. The CDR3 runs 19 residues. Germline V lookup: CDR1 MNHEY, CDR2 SMNVEV (reference sequence). The CDR3: CASSFFPRVDRGRSEKLFF. The DNA for the CDR3 is TGTGCCAGCAGTTTTTTTCCCCGCGTGGACAGGGGGCGGAGTGAAAAACTGTTTTTT.

This chain joins TRBV7-2 and TRBJ1-6; 7 nucleotides agree with TRBD1. CDR1 SGHTA and CDR2 FQGNSA come from the germline V gene. This CDR3 is built from 15 residues. With V trimmed by 5 bases and J by 2 bases, 3 bases remained unmatched. CDR3 protein: CASSGGQPYNSPLHF. CDR3 nucleotides: TGTGCCAGCAGCGGGGGACAGCCCTATAATTCACCCCTCCACTTT. The full variable domain, rest sourced from reference TRBV7-2 and TRBJ1-6, is GAGVSQSPSNKVTEKGKDVELRCDPISGHTALYWYRQSLGQGLEFLIYFQGNSAPDKSGLPSDRFSAERTGGSVSTLTIQRTQQEDSAVYLCASSGGQPYNSPLHFGNGTRLTVT.

The V gene is TRBV9, the J gene TRBJ2-1; D tentatively fits TRBD1 or TRBD2 (6 bases each). Deletions cut 0 bases from V and 0 bases from J, with 10 bases between. The CDR3 has 16 amino acids. Germline V gene sequence: CDR1 SGDLS, CDR2 YYNGEE. In DNA, the CDR3 is TGTGCCAGCAGCGTAGCGGGGGCGGACTCCTACAATGAGCAGTTCTTC. The encoded protein is CASSVAGADSYNEQFF.

J is TRBJ2-1 and V is TRBV20-1; weak D call: TRBD2 (5 bases). The V gene lost 5 bases and the J gene lost 0 bases, with 14 bases spanning the gap. This CDR3 is built from 15 residues. The V gene's germline CDR1 is DFQATT and CDR2 SNEGSKA (reference sequence). CDR3 sequence: CSALEAVSSYNEQFF. DNA for the CDR3: TGCAGTGCTTTAGAAGCGGTGAGCTCCTACAATGAGCAGTTCTTC.

The chain is built from TRBV7-2 and TRBJ2-1; TRBD1 might be the D (5 bases). There are 15 residues in the CDR3. Germline CDR1 and CDR2: SGHTA and FQGNSA. Between the trimmed V and J ends, which lost 5 bases and 2 bases, there was a span of 13 bases. In DNA, the CDR3 is TGTGCCAGCAGCCGGCAGGGTACGGCCTACAATGAGCAGTTCTTC. Protein: CASSRQGTAYNEQFF.

Note on this clonotype: Given a much more abundant clone one base away, this may be a read error. The V and J genes are TRBV7-9 and TRBJ1-5; D gene ambiguous. The CDR3 is 15 residues long. CDR1 SEHNR and CDR2 FQNEAQ come from the germline V gene (reference sequence). CDR3 residues: CASSPGRGVRQLQHF. CDR3 nucleotides: TGTGCCAGCAGCCCCGGCCGTGGGGTTCGGCAGCTCCAGCATTTT.